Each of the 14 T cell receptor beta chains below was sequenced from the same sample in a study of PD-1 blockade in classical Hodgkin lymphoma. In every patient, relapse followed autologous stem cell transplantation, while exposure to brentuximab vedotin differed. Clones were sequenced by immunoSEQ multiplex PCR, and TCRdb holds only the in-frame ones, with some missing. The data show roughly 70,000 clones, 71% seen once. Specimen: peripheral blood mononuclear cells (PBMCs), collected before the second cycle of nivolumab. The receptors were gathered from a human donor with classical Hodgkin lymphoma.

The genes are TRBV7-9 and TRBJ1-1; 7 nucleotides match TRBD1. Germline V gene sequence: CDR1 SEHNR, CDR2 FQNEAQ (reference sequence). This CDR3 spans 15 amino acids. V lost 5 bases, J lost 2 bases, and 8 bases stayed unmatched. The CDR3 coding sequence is TGTGCCAGCAGCCTACCCGGGACAGCCAACACTGAAGCTTTCTTT. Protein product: CASSLPGTANTEAFF.

The CDR3 nucleotides are TGCGCCAGCAGCTCCCAGGGATCGGGGAACACTGAAGCTTTCTTT. Its protein is CASSSQGSGNTEAFF. V and J are TRBV5-1 and TRBJ1-1; tentative D call: TRBD1 (5 bases). CDR1 SGHRS and CDR2 YFSETQ come from the germline V gene. The V gene lost 3 bases and the J gene lost 1 base, with 13 bases spanning the gap. The CDR3 loop spans 15 amino acids.

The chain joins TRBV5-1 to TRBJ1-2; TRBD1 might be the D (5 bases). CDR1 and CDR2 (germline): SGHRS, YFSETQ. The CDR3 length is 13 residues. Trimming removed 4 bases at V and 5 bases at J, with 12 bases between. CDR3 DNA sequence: TGCGCCAGCAGCCCGCTGACAGAATATGGCTACACCTTC. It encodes CASSPLTEYGYTF.

The CDR3 is CASSPSTGGLPEQYF. The CDR3 nucleotides read TGTGCCAGTAGTCCCAGCACAGGGGGCTTACCCGAGCAGTACTTC. The genes are TRBV19 and TRBJ2-7, with 9 bases aligning to TRBD1. This CDR3 comprises 15 residues. Germline loops: CDR1 LNHDA, CDR2 SQIVND (reference sequence). V lost 5 bases, J lost 6 bases, and 11 bases stayed unmatched.

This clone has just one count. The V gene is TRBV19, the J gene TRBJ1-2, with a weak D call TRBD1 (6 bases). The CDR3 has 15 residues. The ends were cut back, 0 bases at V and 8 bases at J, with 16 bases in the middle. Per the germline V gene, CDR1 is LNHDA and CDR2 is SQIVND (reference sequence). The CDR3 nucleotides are TGTGCCAGTAGTATAGAGGGCAGGGGCTTGTGGGGCTACACCTTC. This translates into CASSIEGRGLWGYTF.

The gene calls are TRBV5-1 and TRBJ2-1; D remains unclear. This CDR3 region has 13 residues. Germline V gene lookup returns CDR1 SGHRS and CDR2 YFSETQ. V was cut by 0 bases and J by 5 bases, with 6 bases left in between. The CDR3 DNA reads TGCGCCAGCAGCTTGGGGACCCACAATGAGCAGTTCTTC. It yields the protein CASSLGTHNEQFF.

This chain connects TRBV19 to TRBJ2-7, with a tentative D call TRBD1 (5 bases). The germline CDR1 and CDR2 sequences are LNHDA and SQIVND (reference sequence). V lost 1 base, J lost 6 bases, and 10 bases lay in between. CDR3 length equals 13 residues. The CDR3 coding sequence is TGTGCCAGTAGTATAGCAGGGTACGGCGAGCAGTACTTC. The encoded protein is CASSIAGYGEQYF.

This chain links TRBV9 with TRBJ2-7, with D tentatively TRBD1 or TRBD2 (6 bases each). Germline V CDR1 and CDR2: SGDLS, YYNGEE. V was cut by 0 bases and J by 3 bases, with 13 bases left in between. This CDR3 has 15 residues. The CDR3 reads CASSVGRGLGYEQYF. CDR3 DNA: TGTGCCAGCAGCGTAGGGAGGGGGTTAGGCTACGAGCAGTACTTC.

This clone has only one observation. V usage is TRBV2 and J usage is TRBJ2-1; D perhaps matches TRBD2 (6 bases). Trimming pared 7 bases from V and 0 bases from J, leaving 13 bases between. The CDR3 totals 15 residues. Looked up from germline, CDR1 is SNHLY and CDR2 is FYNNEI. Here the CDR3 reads CASIAEGGSYNEQFF. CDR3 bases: TGTGCCAGCATCGCGGAGGGAGGCTCCTACAATGAGCAGTTCTTC.

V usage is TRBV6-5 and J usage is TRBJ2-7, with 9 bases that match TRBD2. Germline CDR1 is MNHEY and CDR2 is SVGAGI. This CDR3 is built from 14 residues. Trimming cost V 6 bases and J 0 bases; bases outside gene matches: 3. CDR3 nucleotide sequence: TGTGCCAGCAGGTCAGCGGGAGGCTCCTACGAGCAGTACTTC. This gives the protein CASRSAGGSYEQYF.

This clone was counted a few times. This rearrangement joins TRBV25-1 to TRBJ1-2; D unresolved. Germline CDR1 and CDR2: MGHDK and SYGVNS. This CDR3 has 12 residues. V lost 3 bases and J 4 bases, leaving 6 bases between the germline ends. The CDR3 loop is CASSESAYGYTF. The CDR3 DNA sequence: TGTGCCAGCAGTGAGTCGGCCTATGGCTACACCTTC.

The CDR3 region is CASSLAGGTYEQYF. The CDR3 nucleotides read TGTGCCAGCAGCTTGGCGGGAGGCACCTACGAGCAGTACTTC. This chain links TRBV5-8 with TRBJ2-7; 7 nucleotides match TRBD2. Germline V gene lookup returns CDR1 SGHTS and CDR2 YDEGEE. The CDR3 consists of 14 residues. The J segment lost 2 bases and the V segment lost 0 bases, leaving 2 bases of the junction unmatched. The variable domain in full, with the rest retrieved from reference TRBV5-8 and TRBJ2-7, is EAGVTQSPTHLIKTRGQQATLRCSPISGHTSVYWYQQALGLGLQFLLWYDEGEERNRGNFPPRFSGRQFPNYSSELNVNALELEDSALYLCASSLAGGTYEQYFGPGTRLTVT.

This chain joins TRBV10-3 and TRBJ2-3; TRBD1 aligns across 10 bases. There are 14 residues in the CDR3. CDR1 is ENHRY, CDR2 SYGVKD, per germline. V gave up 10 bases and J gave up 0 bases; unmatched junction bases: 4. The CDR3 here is CASGDRGSTDTQYF. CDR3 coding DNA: TGTGCCAGCGGGGACAGGGGCAGCACAGATACGCAGTATTTT.

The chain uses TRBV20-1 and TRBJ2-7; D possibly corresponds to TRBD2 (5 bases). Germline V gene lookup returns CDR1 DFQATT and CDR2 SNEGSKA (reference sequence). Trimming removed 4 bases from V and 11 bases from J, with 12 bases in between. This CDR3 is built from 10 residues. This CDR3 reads CSATRPGEYF. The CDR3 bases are TGCAGTGCTACCCGACCCGGGGAGTACTTC.